One and the same sample provided the 14 T cell receptor beta chains below, sequenced in a study of PD-L1 blockade in urothelial cancer. The assay was immunoSEQ multiplex PCR, and TCRdb's table has in-frame clones only and misses some. Of 70,000 or so clones listed, less than 90% were seen once; the top ten hold less than 4%. The source material was PBMCs, sampled around atezolizumab (anti-PD-L1) treatment. The receptors shown here come from a man in his 60s with urothelial cancer.

The V call is TRBV19, the J call TRBJ2-5; D may be TRBD2 (5 bases). Germline loops: CDR1 LNHDA, CDR2 SQIVND (reference sequence). This CDR3 contains 14 residues. Trimming cost V 6 bases and J 9 bases, with 20 bases left between them. Here the CDR3 DNA reads TGTGCCAGTAGCCGGGAAGGCAGGATGGATGCCCAGTACTTC. Amino acids: CASSREGRMDAQYF.

The chain links TRBV10-2 to TRBJ2-7; tentatively, D is TRBD2 (7 bases). The CDR3 is made up of 13 amino acids. Germline-derived CDR1 and CDR2 are WSHSY and SAAADI. The V and J ends lost 10 bases and 4 bases respectively, with 17 bases between them. The CDR3 here is CATQGGDKYEQYF. CDR3 in DNA: TGCGCCACTCAGGGAGGGGACAAGTACGAGCAGTACTTC.

V and J are TRBV9 and TRBJ2-7, with a tentative D call TRBD2 (5 bases). This CDR3 has 14 residues. Trimming left V 3 bases short and J 5 bases short, with 15 bases between. Germline V lookup: CDR1 SGDLS, CDR2 YYNGEE. The CDR3 here is CASSARWTSNEQYF. CDR3 bases: TGTGCCAGCAGCGCGCGGTGGACTTCCAACGAGCAGTACTTC.

This clone was detected many times. The chain uses TRBV4-2 and TRBJ2-7; no definite D call. The CDR3 covers 15 residues. In germline, CDR1 is LGHNA, CDR2 YNFKEQ. The germline V and J ends were trimmed by 0 bases and 2 bases, with 11 bases remaining between them. The CDR3 sequence: CASSQEASYPYEQYF. DNA for the CDR3: TGTGCCAGCAGCCAAGAGGCCAGTTACCCCTACGAGCAGTACTTC.

The chain couples TRBV18 to TRBJ1-6; 8 bases are shared with TRBD1. The CDR3 runs 14 residues. CDR1 KGHSH and CDR2 LQKENI come from the germline V gene. V lost 2 bases to trimming and J lost 9 bases; unmatched junction nucleotides: 3. This CDR3 is CASSPGTGPSPLHF. The CDR3 DNA sequence: TGTGCCAGCTCACCAGGGACAGGACCTTCACCCCTCCACTTT. Drawing the rest from reference TRBV18 and TRBJ1-6, the complete variable domain is NAGVMQNPRHLVRRRGQEARLRCSPMKGHSHVYWYRQLPEEGLKFMVYLQKENIIDESGMPKERFSAEFPKEGPSILRIQQVVRGDSAAYFCASSPGTGPSPLHFGNGTRLTVT.

CDR3 sequence: CASSQPGQGNYGYTF. CDR3 DNA sequence: TGTGCCAGCAGTCAGCCGGGACAGGGAAACTATGGCTACACCTTC. The chain links TRBV6-5 to TRBJ1-2; 9 bases fit TRBD1. This CDR3 has 15 residues. Trimming at V came to 5 bases and at J to 2 bases, leaving 6 bases not matched to a gene. The germline V gene encodes CDR1 MNHEY and CDR2 SVGAGI.

This clone was found once. The V call is TRBV30, the J call TRBJ1-2; TRBD1 agrees at 9 bases. This CDR3 contains 11 residues. V dropped 8 bases and J dropped 8; count of bases not matched to a gene: 6. CDR1 and CDR2 from the germline V gene are GTSNPN and SVGIG (reference sequence). The CDR3 sequence: CAGGTGWGYTF. CDR3 DNA sequence: TGTGCCGGAGGGACAGGGTGGGGCTACACCTTC.

The chain carries TRBV5-4 and TRBJ2-3, with 8 bases that match TRBD2. With 4 bases clipped from V and 4 bases from J, the junction kept 11 bases outside the gene matches. The CDR3 is made up of 16 amino acids. Germline CDR1 SGHNT, CDR2 YYREEE (reference sequence). The chain's CDR3 is CASSSGGARFPDTQYF. CDR3 DNA sequence: TGTGCCAGCAGCAGCGGGGGAGCTCGGTTCCCAGATACGCAGTATTTT.

V usage is TRBV5-4 and J usage is TRBJ1-4; the D is unclear. The CDR3 totals 13 residues. The germline V gene has CDR1 SGHNT and CDR2 YYREEE (reference sequence). The germline V and J ends were trimmed by 1 base and 5 bases, with 6 bases remaining between them. This CDR3 reads CASSLQANEKLFF. The CDR3, as DNA: TGTGCCAGCAGCTTGCAAGCCAATGAAAAACTGTTTTTT.

This rearrangement joins TRBV21-1 to TRBJ2-6; no check of the table's D call, TRBD1, against the DNA was made. TRBV21-1 is marked as a pseudogene. The CDR3 length is 20 residues. CDR3 region: CASSKGNGTQPSSGANVLTF. CDR3 DNA sequence: TGTGCCAGCAGCAAAGGAAACGGGACACAACCGAGCTCTGGGGCCAACGTCCTGACTTTC.

The rearrangement joins TRBV10-3 to TRBJ2-1; 12 positions agree with TRBD2. The germline gives CDR1 ENHRY, CDR2 SYGVKD. The length of the CDR3 is 16 residues. Germline trimming cut 2 bases from V and 9 bases from J; bases unmatched to any gene: 8. The CDR3 DNA follows: TGTGCCATCAGTGAGCCCCGACTAGCGGGAGACCTTGAGCAGTTCTTC. This encodes CAISEPRLAGDLEQFF.

This rearrangement joins TRBV2 to TRBJ2-7; D unresolved. Germline CDR1 is SNHLY and CDR2 is FYNNEI. Trimming cost V 6 bases and J 6 bases, with 9 bases left between them. The CDR3 contains 11 residues. The DNA of the CDR3 is TGTGCCAGCAGCCTCGTCTCCGAGCAGTACTTC. It encodes CASSLVSEQYF.

In this sample, this clone turned up a few times. The V call is TRBV25-1, the J call TRBJ2-7, with D uncertain. The CDR3 runs 12 residues. V shed 5 bases and J shed 3 bases, with 8 bases lying between them. Germline lookup yields CDR1 MGHDK and CDR2 SYGVNS. The CDR3 DNA reads as TGTGCCAGCAGTAAGCGAGGCTACGAGCAGTACTTC. Amino acids: CASSKRGYEQYF.

The chain employs TRBV10-1 and TRBJ2-5; the D gene is possibly TRBD2 (5 bases). The germline V and J ends were trimmed by 3 bases and 5 bases, with 10 bases remaining between them. This CDR3 is built from 13 residues. The germline V gene has CDR1 WNHNN and CDR2 SYGVQD (reference sequence). Here the CDR3 reads CASSDPAAETQYF. The CDR3 DNA is TGCGCCAGCAGTGATCCAGCGGCGGAGACCCAGTACTTC.